This T cell receptor (beta chain) was profiled in a study of T cells in Graves' hyperthyroidism and ophthalmopathy. Study-level background: The initial diagnosis was the point when peripheral blood was collected, ahead of any treatment.

J gave up 5 bases and V 6 bases, and 5 bases lay outside the gene matches. The CDR3 contains 14 residues. Germline V CDR1 and CDR2: SGHTA, FQGTGA. There were TCR beta CDR3 regions amplified from RNA transcripts. HTBI primers drove first-round RT-PCR of the TCR CDR3. TCRdb passed the multiplex PCR reads through MiXCR, listing each CDR3 protein once. The table shows around 180,000 distinct CDR3 sequences, with over 15% occurring only once. For Graves' hyperthyroidism to be stable, ophthalmopathy could not progress within 18 months. Researchers barred patients who had uncontrolled infection, other autoimmune disease, pregnancy or lactation. For this clonotype: Its antigen is not known.

Study findings and constraints: Before onset, ophthalmopathy was predicted by the model a median approximately 6.5 months earlier.

This clonotype originated in a woman in her forties or fifties with Graves' hyperthyroidism. Sequences were obtained from blood. The V call is TRBV7-3, the J call TRBJ2-1, with TRBD2 identical over 9 bases. CDR3 nucleotides: TGTGCCAGCAGTCACGGGACTAGCCACAATGAGCAGTTCTTC. Encoded protein: CASSHGTSHNEQFF.